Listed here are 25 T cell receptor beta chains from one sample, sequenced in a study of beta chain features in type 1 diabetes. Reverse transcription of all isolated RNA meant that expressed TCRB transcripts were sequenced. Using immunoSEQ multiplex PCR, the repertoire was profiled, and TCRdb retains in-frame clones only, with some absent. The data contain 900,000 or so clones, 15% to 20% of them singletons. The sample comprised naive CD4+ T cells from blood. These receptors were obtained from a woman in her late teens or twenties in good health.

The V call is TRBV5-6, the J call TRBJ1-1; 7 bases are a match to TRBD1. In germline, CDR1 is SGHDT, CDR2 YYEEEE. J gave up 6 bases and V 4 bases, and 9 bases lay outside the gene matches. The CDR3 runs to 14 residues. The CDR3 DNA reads TGTGCCAGCAGCACAGGGGACCGTCCCTCTGAAGCTTTCTTT. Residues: CASSTGDRPSEAFF.

The CDR3 reads CASSLVSGNYEQYF. DNA for the CDR3: TGTGCCAGCAGCTTAGTCTCGGGCAACTACGAGCAGTACTTC. This rearrangement joins TRBV7-6 to TRBJ2-7; D remains ambiguous. The germline gives CDR1 SGHVS, CDR2 FNYEAQ. V was pared by 1 base and J by 3 bases, with 10 bases between. This CDR3 has 14 amino acids.

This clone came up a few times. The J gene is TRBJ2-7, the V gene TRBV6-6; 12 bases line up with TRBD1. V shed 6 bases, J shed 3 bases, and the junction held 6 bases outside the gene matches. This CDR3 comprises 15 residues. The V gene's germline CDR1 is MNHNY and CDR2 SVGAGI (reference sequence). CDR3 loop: CASSRDRGPYYEQYF. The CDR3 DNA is TGTGCCAGCAGCAGGGACAGGGGGCCATACTACGAGCAGTACTTC.

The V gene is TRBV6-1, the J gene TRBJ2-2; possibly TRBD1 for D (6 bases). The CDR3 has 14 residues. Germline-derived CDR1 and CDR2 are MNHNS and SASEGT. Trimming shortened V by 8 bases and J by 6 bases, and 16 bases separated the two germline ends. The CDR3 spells CASRQQGGSGELFF. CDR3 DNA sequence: TGTGCCAGCCGCCAACAGGGTGGTTCCGGGGAGCTGTTTTTT.

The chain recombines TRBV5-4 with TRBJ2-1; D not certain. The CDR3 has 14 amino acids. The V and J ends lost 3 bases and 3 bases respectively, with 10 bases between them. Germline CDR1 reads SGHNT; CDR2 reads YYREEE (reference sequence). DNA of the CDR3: TGTGCCAGCAGCTCGACTGGAAGCTACAATGAGCAGTTCTTC. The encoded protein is CASSSTGSYNEQFF. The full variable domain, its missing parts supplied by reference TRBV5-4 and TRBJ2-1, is ETGVTQSPTHLIKTRGQQVTLRCSSQSGHNTVSWYQQALGQGPQFIFQYYREEENGRGNFPPRFSGLQFPNYSSELNVNALELDDSALYLCASSSTGSYNEQFFGPGTRLTVL.

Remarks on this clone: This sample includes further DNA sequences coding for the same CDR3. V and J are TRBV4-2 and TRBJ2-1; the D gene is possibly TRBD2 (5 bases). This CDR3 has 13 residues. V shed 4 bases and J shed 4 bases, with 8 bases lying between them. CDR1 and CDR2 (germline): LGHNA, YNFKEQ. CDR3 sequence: CASSPGGYNEQFF. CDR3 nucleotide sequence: TGTGCCAGCAGCCCAGGCGGGTACAATGAGCAGTTCTTC.

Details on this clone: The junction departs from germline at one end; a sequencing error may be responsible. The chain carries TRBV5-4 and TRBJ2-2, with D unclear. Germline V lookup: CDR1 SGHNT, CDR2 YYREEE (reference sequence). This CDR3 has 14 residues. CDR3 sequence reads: CASSSVADTGELFF. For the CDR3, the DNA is TGCGCCAGCAGCAGCGTAGCAGACACCGGGGAGCTGTTTTTT.

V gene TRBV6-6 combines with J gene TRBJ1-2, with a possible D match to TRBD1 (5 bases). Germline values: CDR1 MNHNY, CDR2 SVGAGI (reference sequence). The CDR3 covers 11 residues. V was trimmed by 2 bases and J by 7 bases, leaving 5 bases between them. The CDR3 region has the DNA TGTGCCAGCAGTTACCAGGGTGGCTACACCTTC. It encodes CASSYQGGYTF.

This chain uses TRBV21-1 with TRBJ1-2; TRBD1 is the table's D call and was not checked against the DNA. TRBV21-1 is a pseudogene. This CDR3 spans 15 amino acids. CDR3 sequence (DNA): TGTGCCAGCAGCAAAGCAGGACAGGGTGGAAAGGGCTACACCTTC. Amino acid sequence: CASSKAGQGGKGYTF.

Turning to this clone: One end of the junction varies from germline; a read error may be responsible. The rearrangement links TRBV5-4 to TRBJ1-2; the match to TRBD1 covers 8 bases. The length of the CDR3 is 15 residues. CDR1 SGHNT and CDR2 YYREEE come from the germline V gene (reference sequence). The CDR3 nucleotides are TGCGCCAGCAGCCGAGACAGGGGAGTATCGAAGGGCTACACCTTC. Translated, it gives CASSRDRGVSKGYTF.

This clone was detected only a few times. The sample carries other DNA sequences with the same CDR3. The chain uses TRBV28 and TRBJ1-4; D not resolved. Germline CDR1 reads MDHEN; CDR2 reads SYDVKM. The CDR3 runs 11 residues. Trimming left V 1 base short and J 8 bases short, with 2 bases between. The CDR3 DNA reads TGTGCCAGCAGTTTATACGAAAAACTGTTTTTT. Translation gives CASSLYEKLFF.

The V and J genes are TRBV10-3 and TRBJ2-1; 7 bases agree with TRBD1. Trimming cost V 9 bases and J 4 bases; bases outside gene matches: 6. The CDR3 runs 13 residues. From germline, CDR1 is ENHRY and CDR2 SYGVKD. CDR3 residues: CAMRQGGYNEQFF. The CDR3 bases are TGTGCCATGCGACAGGGTGGGTACAATGAGCAGTTCTTC.

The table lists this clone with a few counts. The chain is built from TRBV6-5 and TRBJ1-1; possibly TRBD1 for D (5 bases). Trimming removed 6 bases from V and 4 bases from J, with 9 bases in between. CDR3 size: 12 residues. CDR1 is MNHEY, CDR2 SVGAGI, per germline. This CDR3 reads CASSWGSTEAFF. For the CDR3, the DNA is TGTGCCAGCAGCTGGGGGAGCACTGAAGCTTTCTTT.

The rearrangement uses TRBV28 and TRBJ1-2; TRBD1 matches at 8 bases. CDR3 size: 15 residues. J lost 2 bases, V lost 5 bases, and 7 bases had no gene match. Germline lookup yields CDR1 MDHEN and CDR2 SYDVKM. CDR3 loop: CASSPRTGLNYGYTF. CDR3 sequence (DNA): TGTGCCAGCAGTCCGAGGACAGGGCTGAACTATGGCTACACCTTC.

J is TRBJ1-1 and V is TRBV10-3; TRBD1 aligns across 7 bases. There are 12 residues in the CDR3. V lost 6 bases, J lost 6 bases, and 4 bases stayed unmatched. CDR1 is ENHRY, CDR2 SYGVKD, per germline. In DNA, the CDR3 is TGTGCCATCAGGACAGGGTTCTCTGAAGCTTTCTTT. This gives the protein CAIRTGFSEAFF.

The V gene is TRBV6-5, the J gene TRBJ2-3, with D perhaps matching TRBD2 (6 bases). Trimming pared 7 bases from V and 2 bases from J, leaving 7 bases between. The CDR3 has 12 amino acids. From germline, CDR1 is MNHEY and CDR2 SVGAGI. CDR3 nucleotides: TGTGCCAGCAAGGACTACACAGATACGCAGTATTTT. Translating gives CASKDYTDTQYF.

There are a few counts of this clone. The CDR3 region is CASSEDRDRDYGYTF. The CDR3 bases are TGCGCCAGCAGCGAAGACCGGGACAGGGACTATGGCTACACCTTC. V and J are TRBV5-1 and TRBJ1-2, with 9 bases matching TRBD1. The CDR3 has 15 amino acids. V shed 4 bases, J shed 3 bases, and the junction held 7 bases outside the gene matches. Per the germline V gene, CDR1 is SGHRS and CDR2 is YFSETQ.

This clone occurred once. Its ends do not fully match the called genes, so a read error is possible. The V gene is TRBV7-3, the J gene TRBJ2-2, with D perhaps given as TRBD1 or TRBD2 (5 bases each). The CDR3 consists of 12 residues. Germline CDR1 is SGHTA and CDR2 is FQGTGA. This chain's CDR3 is CASSPGTGKLFF. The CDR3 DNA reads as TGTGCCAGCAGTCCGGGGACCGGGAAGCTGTTTTTT. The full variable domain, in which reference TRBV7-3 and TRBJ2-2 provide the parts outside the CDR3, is GAGVSQTPSNKVTEKGKYVELRCDPISGHTALYWYRQSLGQGPEFLIYFQGTGAADDSGLPNDRFFAVRPEGSVSTLKIQRTERGDSAVYLCASSPGTGKLFFGEGSRLTVL.

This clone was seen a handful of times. The CDR3 spells CASVDPGRAGYTF. The CDR3, as DNA: TGTGCCAGCGTCGATCCGGGACGGGCTGGCTACACCTTC. This chain connects TRBV28 to TRBJ1-2; D is perhaps TRBD1 (5 bases). CDR3 length: 13 amino acids. Germline V lookup: CDR1 MDHEN, CDR2 SYDVKM. The V end was cut by 8 bases, the J end by 7 bases, with 17 bases between.

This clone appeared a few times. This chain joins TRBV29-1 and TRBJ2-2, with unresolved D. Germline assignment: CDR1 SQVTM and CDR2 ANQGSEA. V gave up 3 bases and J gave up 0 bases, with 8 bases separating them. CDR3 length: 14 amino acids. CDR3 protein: CSVDSPANTGELFF. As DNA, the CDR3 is TGCAGCGTTGATTCCCCAGCGAACACCGGGGAGCTGTTTTTT.

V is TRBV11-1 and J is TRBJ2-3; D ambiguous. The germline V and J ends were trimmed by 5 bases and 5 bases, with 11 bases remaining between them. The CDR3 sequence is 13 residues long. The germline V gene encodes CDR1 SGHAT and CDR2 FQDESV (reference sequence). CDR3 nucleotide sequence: TGTGCCAGCAGCACGTGGACGAAAGATACGCAGTATTTT. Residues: CASSTWTKDTQYF.

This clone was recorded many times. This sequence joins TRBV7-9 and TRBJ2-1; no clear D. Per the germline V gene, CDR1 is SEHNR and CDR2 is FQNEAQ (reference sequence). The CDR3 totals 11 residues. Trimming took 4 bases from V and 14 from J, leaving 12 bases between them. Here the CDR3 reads CASSSQAGKFF. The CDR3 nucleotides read TGTGCCAGCAGCTCCCAGGCTGGAAAGTTCTTC.

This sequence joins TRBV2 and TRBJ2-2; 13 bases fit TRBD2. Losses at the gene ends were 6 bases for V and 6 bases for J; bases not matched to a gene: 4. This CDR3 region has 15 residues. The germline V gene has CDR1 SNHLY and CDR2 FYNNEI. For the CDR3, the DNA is TGTGCCAGCAGAGGGACTAGCGGGAAACCCGGGGAGCTGTTTTTT. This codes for CASRGTSGKPGELFF.

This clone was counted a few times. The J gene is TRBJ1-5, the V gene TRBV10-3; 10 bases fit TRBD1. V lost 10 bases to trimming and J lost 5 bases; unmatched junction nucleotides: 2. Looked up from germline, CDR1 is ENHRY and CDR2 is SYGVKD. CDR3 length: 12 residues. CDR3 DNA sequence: TGTGCCACCGGGACAGGGGATCAGCCCCAGCATTTT. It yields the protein CATGTGDQPQHF.

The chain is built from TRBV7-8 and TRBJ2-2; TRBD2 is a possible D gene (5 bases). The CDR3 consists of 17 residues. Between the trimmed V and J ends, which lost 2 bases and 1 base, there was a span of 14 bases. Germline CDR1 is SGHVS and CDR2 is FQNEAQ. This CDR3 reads CASSLIRSAGNTGELFF. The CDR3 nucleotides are TGTGCCAGCAGCTTAATTCGTAGCGCTGGGAACACCGGGGAGCTGTTTTTT.